The clone carrying this T cell receptor beta chain was recorded many times. Library construction for TCR beta used iRepertoire HTBI primers and Arm-PCR of CDR3 regions. MiXCR was run by TCRdb on the multiplex PCR reads, yielding one entry per CDR3 protein. The repertoire includes roughly 520,000 distinct CDR3 sequences, around 11% of them detected once, and roughly 9.3% sits in the top ten. Germline assignment: CDR1 SNHLY and CDR2 FYNNEI. The CDR3 contains 12 residues. Trimming removed 8 bases from V and 5 bases from J; junction bases left unmatched: 3. The record originates from a study of regulatory T cells in long-lasting Graves disease. Time point reported: newly diagnosed GD, antithyroid drugs for less than 3 months. RNA from PBMCs was the source of the TCR library. American Thyroid Association guidelines served as the basis for diagnosing Graves' disease. This sample also appeared in a second study, on T cells in Graves' hyperthyroidism and ophthalmopathy.

This sequence originates from a woman in her twenties or thirties with Graves disease. The chain joins TRBV2 to TRBJ2-1, with 7 positions matching TRBD1. Sequencing used peripheral blood mononuclear cells (PBMCs), obtained at new diagnosis, from a patient treated with antithyroid drugs. Here the CDR3 reads CASLTGNNEQFF. In DNA, the CDR3 is TGTGCCAGCTTGACAGGGAACAATGAGCAGTTCTTC.